This TCR beta chain was retrieved from a study of T cells in Graves' hyperthyroidism and ophthalmopathy. Exclusions: uncontrolled infection, other autoimmune disease, pregnancy, lactation. Germline CDR1 reads WSHSY; CDR2 reads SAAADI. V was shortened by 5 bases and J by 1 base, with 6 bases between the two germline ends. The CDR3 is 13 amino acids. Study findings and constraints: Among thyroid clonotypes expanded above 0.001, most also appeared in blood.

RNA transcripts provided the source from which TCR beta CDR3 regions were amplified. When the TCR CDR3 underwent first-round RT-PCR, the HTBI primer set was used. Each CDR3 protein is one row after TCRdb ran MiXCR on the multiplex PCR reads. The sample has 550,000 to 700,000 distinct CDR3 sequences, about 45% seen once; the top ten hold under 20%. This clonotype was counted only a few times. Its antigen is still unknown. The J gene is TRBJ2-1, the V gene TRBV10-2; the D is unclear. Sample: peripheral blood or thyroid tissue (not recorded which). The TCR sequence derives from an adult woman with Graves' disease, either hyperthyroidism or ophthalmopathy (not recorded which). CDR3 sequence (DNA): TGCGCCAGCAGTCCTGGATCCTACAATGAGCAGTTCTTC. Protein: CASSPGSYNEQFF.